These T cell receptor beta chains were read from a single sample in a study of T-cell memory formation after mild COVID-19. TCRdb recomputed calls from the 5' RACE reads with MiXCR, one row per CDR3 protein. The sample lists about 200,000 distinct CDR3 sequences; around 9.1% were seen once. Specimen: PBMCs or a T cell subset sorted from them (not recorded which). The receptors come from a man between 18 and 35 years old who had mild COVID-19 (a few samples of this study predate the infection). Cell type and time point are not known. Each CDR3 is given with its conserved first and last residue. D genes are given only for firm matches. The size field is filled for only some rows; it gives once, few, many or a size class.

>TRBV7-2|-|TRBJ2-3|-
TGTGCCAGCAGATGGACCCGAGGGGTCACAGATACGCAGTATTTT
CASRWTRGVTDTQYF
>TRBV7-2|few|TRBJ2-1|-
TGTGCCAGCAGCTTGGGGAAGGTCCATGAGCAGTTCTTC
CASSLGKVHEQFF
>TRBV12-3/TRBV12-4|many|TRBJ2-1|-
TGTGCCAGCGCCCCAGGGCGCGATGAGCAGTTCTTC
CASAPGRDEQFF
>TRBV12-3/TRBV12-4|many|TRBJ1-6|-
TGTGCCAGCAGCGTGGACAACCTTAATTCACCCCTCCACTTT
CASSVDNLNSPLHF
>TRBV2|many|TRBJ1-4|TRBD1
TGTGCCAGCAGTAGTTGGACAGGGACCAATGAAAAACTGTTTTTT
CASSSWTGTNEKLFF
>TRBV2|many|TRBJ1-1|-
TGTGCCAGCAGAGGCAGTGACATGAACACTGAAGCTTTCTTT
CASRGSDMNTEAFF
>TRBV7-9|few|TRBJ1-5|TRBD1
TGTGCCAGCAGCTCATACAGGGGCCCGCCCAATCCCCAGCATTTT
CASSSYRGPPNPQHF
>TRBV4-3|many|TRBJ1-1|-
TGCGCCAGCAGCCAAGGGTCCAGAATGAGCACTGAAGCTTTCTTT
CASSQGSRMSTEAFF
>TRBV7-2|-|TRBJ2-1|-
TGTGCCAGCAGCTGGGGGACCCCCCCTCATGAGCAGTTCTTC
CASSWGTPPHEQFF
>TRBV25-1|many|TRBJ1-5|-
TGTGCCAGCAGTGAAGCGGTCAGTTATCAGCCCCAGCATTTT
CASSEAVSYQPQHF
>TRBV12-3/TRBV12-4|few|TRBJ1-5|-
TGTGCCAGCAAACGTCCGGGGAGCAATCAGCCCCAGCATTTT
CASKRPGSNQPQHF
>TRBV12-3/TRBV12-4|-|TRBJ2-2|-
TGTGCCAGCAGTTACCACAAACAGGGAACCGGGGAGCTGTTTTTT
CASSYHKQGTGELFF
>TRBV7-2|few|TRBJ2-7|-
TGTGCCAGCAGCTTATTGGCTGGGTCCGAGCAGTACTTC
CASSLLAGSEQYF
>TRBV7-9|-|TRBJ2-3|-
TGTGCCAGCAGCTTAGACAGCATCGGCGACTCTCAGTATTTT
CASSLDSIGDSQYF
>TRBV7-2|-|TRBJ2-7|-
TGTGCCAGCAGCACCTTTGGGTACGAGCAGTACTTC
CASSTFGYEQYF
>TRBV4-1|few|TRBJ2-3|-
TGCGCCACCCGAATTGGGGCCTCGACAGATACGCAGTATTTT
CATRIGASTDTQYF
>TRBV7-9|many|TRBJ2-1|-
TGTGCCAGCAGCTTAGTGGGGGTAGTGAATGAGCAGTTCTTC
CASSLVGVVNEQFF
>TRBV24-1|many|TRBJ2-1|-
TGTGCCACCAGTGATGCCTTTGGGGAGCAGTTCTTC
CATSDAFGEQFF
>TRBV7-2|-|TRBJ2-5|TRBD2
TGTGCCAGCAGCTTAACTAGCGGAAGGGAGACCCAGTACTTC
CASSLTSGRETQYF
>TRBV6-5|-|TRBJ2-1|TRBD2
TGTGCCAGCAGTTCGGGACTAGCACCGACCTACAATGAGCAGTTCTTC
CASSSGLAPTYNEQFF